A single sample gave rise to the 16 T cell receptor beta chains below, sequenced in a study of blood T cell repertoires in COVID-19. The method was immunoSEQ multiplex PCR; TCRdb's version includes in-frame clones alone and lacks a portion of them. The sample carries around 290,000 clones, over 75% recorded once. Sequencing was performed on PBMCs or T cells enriched from blood (not recorded which). The receptors originated from a woman aged 25 to 39 who had recovered from COVID-19.

The chain joins TRBV3-1 (or the pseudogene TRBV3-2) to TRBJ2-7; D is unresolved. The V gene lost 6 bases and the J gene lost 5 bases, with 11 bases spanning the gap. The CDR3 sequence is 12 residues long. The germline V gene encodes CDR1 LGHDT and CDR2 YNNKEL (reference sequence). The CDR3 reads CASSSRLNEQYF. The CDR3 coding sequence is TGTGCCAGCAGTTCCAGACTCAACGAGCAGTACTTC.

This clone was seen more than once but under ten times. The rearrangement uses TRBV28 and TRBJ1-2; TRBD1 matches 12 bases. The V and J ends lost 6 bases and 2 bases, in that order; junction bases with no gene match: 10. The CDR3 has 17 amino acids. Germline CDR1 reads MDHEN; CDR2 reads SYDVKM. Here the CDR3 DNA reads TGTGCCAGCAGCTATAATCCGGGACAGGGGGCGAACTATGGCTACACCTTC. Protein sequence: CASSYNPGQGANYGYTF.

The genes are TRBV4-1 and TRBJ2-7, with D tentatively TRBD1 (6 bases). This CDR3 spans 15 amino acids. Trimming removed 1 base at V and 0 bases at J, with 10 bases between. CDR1 and CDR2 from the germline V gene are MGHRA and YSYEKL. The CDR3 is CASSQVPTGSYEQYF. In DNA form, the CDR3 reads TGCGCCAGCAGCCAAGTTCCGACAGGCTCCTACGAGCAGTACTTC.

V gene TRBV3-1 (or the pseudogene TRBV3-2) combines with J gene TRBJ2-7; 10 bases match TRBD2. The CDR3 is 17 amino acids. After removal of 4 bases from V and 4 bases from J, the junction contained 13 bases not matched to a gene. The germline V gene encodes CDR1 LGHDT and CDR2 YNNKEL (reference sequence). CDR3 sequence reads: CASSPQNSGLADYEQYF. CDR3 DNA sequence: TGTGCCAGCAGCCCTCAGAATTCCGGACTAGCGGATTACGAGCAGTACTTC.

V is TRBV4-1 and J is TRBJ1-4; D unclear. The V and J ends lost 1 base and 2 bases respectively, with 11 bases between them. The CDR3 loop spans 16 amino acids. CDR1 is MGHRA and CDR2 is YSYEKL in the germline V gene. As DNA, the CDR3 is TGCGCCAGCAGCCAAGCCCACGGAGGTACTAATGAAAAACTGTTTTTT. It specifies CASSQAHGGTNEKLFF.

The chain carries TRBV5-1 and TRBJ2-2, with 9 bases identical to TRBD1. The length of the CDR3 is 15 residues. Unmatched junction bases numbered 4, after V lost 3 bases and J lost 4 bases. Germline values: CDR1 SGHRS, CDR2 YFSETQ. CDR3 region: CASSWGQGSTGELFF. CDR3 DNA: TGCGCCAGCAGCTGGGGACAGGGAAGCACCGGGGAGCTGTTTTTT.

This chain joins TRBV3-1 (or the pseudogene TRBV3-2) and TRBJ2-1; 8 nucleotides align to TRBD2. V was clipped by 2 bases and J by 6 bases; unmatched bases: 6. This CDR3 has 15 amino acids. Germline values: CDR1 LGHDT, CDR2 YNNKEL (reference sequence). The CDR3 loop reads CASSQSGTRINEQFF. CDR3 coding DNA: TGTGCCAGCAGCCAAAGCGGGACTAGAATCAATGAGCAGTTCTTC.

This clone showed up just once. The chain joins TRBV6-2 or TRBV6-3 to TRBJ1-6; 12 bases map to TRBD1. Germline lookup yields CDR1 MNHEY and CDR2 SVGEGT. CDR3 length: 17 residues. V lost 5 bases, J lost 10 bases, and 12 bases stayed unmatched. The CDR3 DNA reads TGTGCCAGCAGTCCCGGGACAGGGGGCGTGAGGCAATCACCCCTCCACTTT. Its translation is CASSPGTGGVRQSPLHF.

The chain combines TRBV24-1 with TRBJ2-7; 8 bases map to TRBD1. V was clipped by 4 bases and J by 4 bases; unmatched bases: 5. The CDR3 covers 14 residues. Germline CDR1 and CDR2: KGHDR and SFDVKD. The CDR3 region is CATSDSDRAYEQYF. The CDR3 DNA follows: TGTGCCACCAGTGACTCGGACAGGGCTTACGAGCAGTACTTC.

This rearrangement joins TRBV7-3 to TRBJ2-3; 7 bases match TRBD2. The V and J ends lost 2 bases and 0 bases, in that order; junction bases with no gene match: 2. Germline CDR1 SGHTA, CDR2 FQGTGA. CDR3 length equals 15 residues. The CDR3 sequence: CASSLGSGSTDTQYF. DNA of the CDR3: TGTGCCAGCAGCTTAGGTAGCGGGAGCACAGATACGCAGTATTTT.

A note on this clone: At one boundary the junction diverges from the germline segment, which might be a read error. The chain is built from TRBV30 and TRBJ1-1; 9 bases agree with TRBD1. Looked up from germline, CDR1 is GTSNPN and CDR2 is SVGIG (reference sequence). This CDR3 spans 14 amino acids. The CDR3 nucleotides are TGTGCCTGGAGTGCCGGGGGAGAGGGACAGGGCCGTACCTTT. Translation gives CAWSAGGEGQGRTF.

The rearrangement joins TRBV9 to TRBJ2-1, with D tentatively TRBD1 (6 bases). Germline CDR1 is SGDLS and CDR2 is YYNGEE. Deletions cut 1 base from V and 6 bases from J, with 20 bases between. This CDR3 comprises 17 residues. Written as DNA, the CDR3 is TGTGCCAGCAGCGTACGAACAGGGCAGGTCCCTTCCAATGAGCAGTTCTTC. Translated: CASSVRTGQVPSNEQFF.

The J gene is TRBJ2-7, the V gene TRBV27; 8 bases are a match to TRBD2. The germline CDR1 and CDR2 sequences are MNHEY and SMNVEV (reference sequence). The CDR3 extends over 15 amino acids. The junction had 10 bases not matched to a gene; V was cut back by 5 bases and J by 4 bases. The CDR3 sequence is CASSHGLASSYEQYF. In DNA form, the CDR3 reads TGTGCCAGCAGTCACGGACTAGCTTCATCTTACGAGCAGTACTTC.

The gene calls are TRBV15 and TRBJ2-5; 14 bases map to TRBD2. Losses at the gene ends were 2 bases for V and 0 bases for J; bases not matched to a gene: 8. This CDR3 has 19 residues. The germline CDR1 and CDR2 sequences are LNHNV and YYDKDF (reference sequence). CDR3 loop: CATSRLLGTSGRYQETQYF. The CDR3 DNA reads as TGTGCCACCAGCAGATTACTAGGGACTAGCGGGAGATACCAAGAGACCCAGTACTTC.

This clone is a singleton in its sample. V usage is TRBV20-1 and J usage is TRBJ2-3; TRBD1 agrees at 7 bases. The CDR3 covers 14 residues. The J segment lost 2 bases and the V segment lost 3 bases, leaving 5 bases of the junction unmatched. Germline V gene lookup returns CDR1 DFQATT and CDR2 SNEGSKA (reference sequence). CDR3: CSASSGGNTDTQYF. In DNA, the CDR3 is TGCAGTGCTAGTTCAGGGGGAAACACAGATACGCAGTATTTT.

The chain employs TRBV4-1 and TRBJ2-2; TRBD2 agrees at 7 bases. J lost 7 bases, V lost 0 bases, and 17 bases had no gene match. Germline V gene sequence: CDR1 MGHRA, CDR2 YSYEKL. The CDR3 contains 19 residues. This chain's CDR3 is CASSQEAYAGAGMDGELFF. In DNA form, the CDR3 reads TGCGCCAGCAGCCAAGAGGCCTACGCGGGAGCTGGAATGGACGGGGAGCTGTTTTTT.